A selection of T cell receptor beta chains follows, all from one sample in a study of T cell repertoires in cytomegalovirus infection. From the reads, TCRdb called clonotypes with MiXCR, one entry per CDR3 protein. The sample contains around 450,000 distinct CDR3 sequences, about 33% of which appear only once. Sample: PBMCs. These receptors came from a human donor in good health (CMV status not recorded). Some clones in this sample may be carry-over from other donors' samples. CDR3s leave out the opening cysteine and the closing phenylalanine or tryptophan. The order of the fields is J gene, V gene, CDR3 protein.

J gene: TRBJ2-2
V gene: TRBV6-1
CDR3 protein: ASSVIRRTGELF

J gene: TRBJ2-1
V gene: TRBV5-4
CDR3 protein: ASSPSGGYGNEQF

J gene: TRBJ2-5
V gene: TRBV28
CDR3 protein: ASSLWAGQTQETQY

J gene: TRBJ2-7
V gene: TRBV6-8
CDR3 protein: ASSYRTGYYEQY

J gene: TRBJ2-1
V gene: TRBV11-2
CDR3 protein: ASSLDRDRGQF

J gene: TRBJ2-3
V gene: TRBV27
CDR3 protein: ASSLRNTGTDTQY

J gene: TRBJ2-1
V gene: TRBV7-9
CDR3 protein: ASSSGRNEQF

J gene: TRBJ2-3
V gene: TRBV6-2/TRBV6-3
CDR3 protein: ASSPQGVGAGTDTQY

J gene: TRBJ2-3
V gene: TRBV7-8
CDR3 protein: ASSLEAQLGGTDTQY

J gene: TRBJ2-5
V gene: TRBV14
CDR3 protein: ASSQHQETQY

J gene: TRBJ2-7
V gene: TRBV19
CDR3 protein: ASSTGTEQY

J gene: TRBJ2-1
V gene: TRBV10-2
CDR3 protein: ASRIVNEQF

J gene: TRBJ2-3
V gene: TRBV7-2
CDR3 protein: ASSSPNTDTQY

J gene: TRBJ2-3
V gene: TRBV7-6
CDR3 protein: ATTAGQEEADTQY

J gene: TRBJ1-2
V gene: TRBV7-8
CDR3 protein: ASSSSGTGIQLNYGYT

J gene: TRBJ1-3
V gene: TRBV12-3/TRBV12-4
CDR3 protein: ASRTTPGNTIY

J gene: TRBJ2-1
V gene: TRBV3-1
CDR3 protein: ASSQGQAYNEQF

J gene: TRBJ2-7
V gene: TRBV2
CDR3 protein: ASSRGTGASYEQY

J gene: TRBJ2-1
V gene: TRBV6-2/TRBV6-3
CDR3 protein: ASRRGQGSWSSYNEQF

J gene: TRBJ1-1
V gene: TRBV4-1
CDR3 protein: ASSQEWWGGTEAF

J gene: TRBJ2-7
V gene: TRBV6-5
CDR3 protein: ASSTGTGRHEQY

J gene: TRBJ2-1
V gene: TRBV4-2
CDR3 protein: ASSHPIDRSYNEQF

J gene: TRBJ2-7
V gene: TRBV7-9
CDR3 protein: ASSFSVDSDEQY